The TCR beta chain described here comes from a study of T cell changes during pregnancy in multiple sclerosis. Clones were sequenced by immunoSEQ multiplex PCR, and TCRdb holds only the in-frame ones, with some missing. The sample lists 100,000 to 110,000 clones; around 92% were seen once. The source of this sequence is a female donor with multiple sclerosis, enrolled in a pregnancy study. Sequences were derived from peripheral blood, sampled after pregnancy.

DNA for the CDR3: TGCAGCGTTGAACTAGGGGGACCTAACTATGGCTACACCTTC. The encoded protein is CSVELGGPNYGYTF. The chain uses TRBV29-1 and TRBJ1-2, with D possibly TRBD1 on 6 matching bases. Germline V gene lookup returns CDR1 SQVTM and CDR2 ANQGSEA. The CDR3 contains 14 residues. V lost 2 bases and J 0 bases, leaving 10 bases between the germline ends.